The following is a T cell receptor beta chain sequence with its context. These data belong to a study of blood T cell repertoires in COVID-19. As for the study in general: Specimens from acute and convalescent COVID-19 originated in the United States, Italy and Spain. The analysed material was cDNA or gDNA that came from T cells, B-cell-depleted T cells, or PBMCs.

Unmatched junction bases numbered 6, after V lost 3 bases and J lost 0 bases. The CDR3 runs 17 residues. CDR1 and CDR2 from the germline V gene are DFQATT and SNEGSKA (reference sequence). Clones were read by immunoSEQ multiplex PCR, and TCRdb kept only the in-frame ones, dropping some. The data show 150,000 to 200,000 clones, with 70% to 85% seen just once and 4.5% to 5.5% held by the top ten. The rearrangement uses TRBV20-1 and TRBJ1-6; TRBD1 matches at 9 bases. This clonotype was sampled from a woman between 25 and 40 years old with acute or convalescent COVID-19. The source material was peripheral blood. DNA of the CDR3: TGCAGTGCTAGTGTGACAGGGGGTAGCTCCTATAATTCACCCCTCCACTTT. This sequence encodes CSASVTGGSSYNSPLHF.